These T cell receptor beta chains were read from a single sample in a study of blood T cell repertoires in COVID-19. Only in-frame clones appear in the TCRdb table, and some are missing; sequencing was by immunoSEQ multiplex PCR. Of tens of thousands of clones listed, 70% to 90% were seen once; the top ten hold more than 25%. Sequencing was done on a sample of peripheral blood. The receptors shown here come from an elderly woman with COVID-19, enrolled during active disease. Each CDR3 is given with its conserved first and last residue. D genes are given only for firm matches. Clone size, where shown, is once, few, many, or a class for clones that have expanded.

TRBV10-3,TRBJ1-1,NA,NA,TGTGCCATCAGTGAGGGTGTCAGGGTAAAGGAAACTGAAGCTTTCTTT,CAISEGVRVKETEAFF
TRBV21-1,TRBJ1-5,NA,NA,TGTGCCAGCAGCAAAGCGTTCGGACAGGGTAAGAGGAGCAATCAGCCCCAGCATTTT,CASSKAFGQGKRSNQPQHF
TRBV4-2,TRBJ2-7,TRBD2,NA,TGTGCCAGCAGCCAAGAGCTCAGCGGGGGGTGGGAGCAGTACTTC,CASSQELSGGWEQYF
TRBV4-1,TRBJ2-6,TRBD1,NA,TGCGCCAGCAGCCAAGAGCCGGGACAGATTTCTGGGGCCAACGTCCTGACTTTC,CASSQEPGQISGANVLTF
TRBV6-1,TRBJ2-7,NA,NA,TGTGCCAGCAGTTCCTGGACAGTTGGAAGCTACGAGCAGTACTTC,CASSSWTVGSYEQYF
TRBV5-6,TRBJ2-7,TRBD1,NA,TGTGCCAGCAGTTCCGGGACAGGGGCCTACGAGCAGTACTTC,CASSSGTGAYEQYF
TRBV28,TRBJ2-7,NA,NA,TGTGCCAGCAGTTTATACAAATCCTACGAGCAGTACTTC,CASSLYKSYEQYF
TRBV11-2,TRBJ2-7,TRBD2,NA,TGTGCCAGCAGCCGGGGTGGGACTAGCGGAGCCTACGAGCAGCACTTC,CASSRGGTSGAYEQHF
TRBV3-1/TRBV3-2,TRBJ1-5,TRBD1,NA,TGTGCCAGCAGCCTCCGGTGGGACAGGGTCGGCAATCAGCCCCAGCATTTT,CASSLRWDRVGNQPQHF
TRBV9,TRBJ2-3,NA,NA,TGTGCCAGCAGCTCCCTGACAGATACGCAGTATTTT,CASSSLTDTQYF
TRBV6-2/TRBV6-3,TRBJ1-2,TRBD1,NA,TGTGCCAGCAGTTACTACGGACAGGGGAACTATGGCTACACCTTC,CASSYYGQGNYGYTF
TRBV5-8,TRBJ2-2,NA,NA,TGTGCCAGCAGCTTGGGACAGGCGTCCGGGGAGCTGTTTTTT,CASSLGQASGELFF
TRBV18,TRBJ1-4,NA,NA,TGTGCCAGCTCACCGGGCCCTAATGAAAAACTGTTTTTT,CASSPGPNEKLFF
TRBV2,TRBJ2-7,TRBD1,NA,TGTGCCAGCAGTAGGGGACAGTACTACGAGCAGTACTTC,CASSRGQYYEQYF
TRBV7-2,TRBJ2-7,TRBD2,NA,TGTGCCAGCAGCACCCACGCGGGAGGAGGCTACGAGCAGTACTTC,CASSTHAGGGYEQYF
TRBV29-1,TRBJ2-1,NA,NA,TGCAGCGTTGAGACACTCTCCTACAATGAGCAGTTCTTC,CSVETLSYNEQFF
TRBV6-5,TRBJ1-5,NA,NA,TGTGCCAGCAGTAAGGGACTCCCTTACAATCAGCCCCAGCATTTT,CASSKGLPYNQPQHF
TRBV21-1,TRBJ1-5,NA,NA,TGTGCCAGCAGCAAGACACAGGGGTCCTATAGCAATCAGCCCCAGCATTTT,CASSKTQGSYSNQPQHF
TRBV19,TRBJ2-2,NA,NA,TGTGCCACCCAAACCCGGACAGAAGTGAACACCGGGGAGCTGTTTTTT,CATQTRTEVNTGELFF
TRBV19,TRBJ1-5,NA,NA,TGTGCCAGTAGTATAGGGGCCCGTAGCAATCAGCCCCAGCATTTT,CASSIGARSNQPQHF
TRBV2,TRBJ2-7,NA,once,TGTGCCAGCAGTACCAGCGGCTACGAGCAGTACTTC,CASSTSGYEQYF
TRBV5-4,TRBJ2-1,NA,NA,TGTGCCAGCAGCTCCAAAGCGGCCGGGCCCTACAATGAGCAGTTCTTC,CASSSKAAGPYNEQFF
TRBV28,TRBJ1-5,NA,NA,TGTGCCAGCAGTTCCACGAGGCAGCCCCAGCATTTT,CASSSTRQPQHF
TRBV6-2/TRBV6-3,TRBJ2-3,NA,NA,TGTGCCAGCAGTTCAAGCACAGATACGCAGTATTTT,CASSSSTDTQYF
TRBV4-2,TRBJ2-3,NA,NA,TGTGCCAGCAGCCCCTTGGACTTGGGGGGTACAGATACGCAGTATTTT,CASSPLDLGGTDTQYF
TRBV7-2,TRBJ1-5,NA,NA,TGTGCCAGCAGCTCATCATCGGGGAGCAATCAGCCCCAGCATTTT,CASSSSSGSNQPQHF
TRBV5-8,TRBJ2-2,TRBD2,NA,TGTGCCAGCAGCCCGCTGTCTAGCGGGGCGTCCACCGGGGAGCTGTTTTTT,CASSPLSSGASTGELFF
TRBV6-5,TRBJ2-1,NA,NA,TGTGCCAGCAGCGATTTTCTATCCTACAATGAGCAGTTCTTC,CASSDFLSYNEQFF
TRBV19,TRBJ1-4,NA,NA,TGTGCCAGTAGTCAACGACAGTCAACTAATGAAAAACTGTTTTTT,CASSQRQSTNEKLFF
TRBV5-1,TRBJ2-7,NA,NA,TGCGCCAGCAGCTCGGGACACTCATCCTACGAGCAGTACTTC,CASSSGHSSYEQYF
TRBV18,TRBJ1-2,NA,NA,TGTGCCAGCTCCCCTGACAGCTATGGCTACACCTTC,CASSPDSYGYTF
TRBV15,TRBJ2-1,TRBD2,NA,TGTGCCACCAGCAGAGTGGGGGCTAGCGGGAGGATGGGTAATGAGCAGTTCTTC,CATSRVGASGRMGNEQFF
TRBV19,TRBJ2-3,NA,NA,TGTGCCAGTAGTGGTCTGGGGGCTTCTAACACAGATACGCAGTATTTT,CASSGLGASNTDTQYF
TRBV6-5,TRBJ1-2,NA,NA,TGTGCCAGCTCTCACCCGGTTAATGGCTACACCTTC,CASSHPVNGYTF
TRBV19,TRBJ2-3,TRBD2,NA,TGTGCCAGTGCTTCTAGCGGGAGTGGAGATACGCAGTATTTT,CASASSGSGDTQYF
TRBV6-5,TRBJ1-2,TRBD1,NA,TGTGCCAGCAGTCAGACAGGGAACTATGGCTACACCTTC,CASSQTGNYGYTF
TRBV4-2,TRBJ2-1,NA,NA,TGTGCCAGCAGCCAAGATCCTACAGCCAATGAGCAGTTCTTC,CASSQDPTANEQFF
TRBV6-6,TRBJ1-5,NA,NA,TGTGCCACCACCACCGGCGGGGTAGGCCTCAATCAGCCCCAGCATTTT,CATTTGGVGLNQPQHF
TRBV7-9,TRBJ1-2,TRBD1,NA,TGTGCCAGCAGCCCATCGACAGGGTATACTTCTGGCTACACCTTC,CASSPSTGYTSGYTF
TRBV7-2,TRBJ2-5,NA,NA,TGTGCCAGCAGCCCGGACGGAAGGGGCAGAGAGACCCAGTACTTC,CASSPDGRGRETQYF
TRBV6-2/TRBV6-3,TRBJ2-5,NA,NA,TGTGCCAGCAGTTACGTAGGGGATGAAGAGACCCAGTACTTC,CASSYVGDEETQYF
TRBV7-3,TRBJ2-3,TRBD2,once,TGTGCCAGCAGCCCAAGCGGGAGTAGGGCAGATACGCAGTATTTT,CASSPSGSRADTQYF
TRBV27,TRBJ2-7,TRBD2,once,TGTGCCAGCAAACGGGGACTAGCGGATATCTACGAGCAGTACTTC,CASKRGLADIYEQYF
TRBV5-1,TRBJ1-1,TRBD1,NA,TGCGCCAGCAGCTCAACAACAGGGGGTACTGAAGCTTTCTTT,CASSSTTGGTEAFF
TRBV15,TRBJ2-7,TRBD2,few,TGTGCCACCAGCAGAGAACTAGCGGGACTTAACTACGAGCAGTACTTC,CATSRELAGLNYEQYF
TRBV14,TRBJ1-2,TRBD1,NA,TGTGCCAGCAGCCCCCCGGGACAGCGCTATGGCTACACCTTC,CASSPPGQRYGYTF